The 30 T cell receptor beta chains given below trace back to one sample, sequenced in a study of Ad26.COV2.S vaccination and SARS-CoV-2 variants. Here immunoSEQ multiplex PCR was the method, and the copy in TCRdb shows in-frame clones only, minus some. Of hundreds of thousands of clones in the sample, 86% were seen once. Stated treatment: 19 received Ad26.COV2.S at low or high dose, single or two shots; five or six received placebo; per-sample allocation not given. The samples were gathered on day 63 after the first injection of vaccine or placebo. The material sequenced was peripheral blood, taken in a trial of Ad26.COV2.S vaccine versus placebo. These receptor sequences come from a person aged 18-60 years who received the Ad26.COV2.S COVID-19 vaccine or a placebo.

The rearrangement uses TRBV28 and TRBJ1-2; D remains unclear. The CDR3 length is 14 residues. Trimming left V 7 bases short and J 4 bases short, with 16 bases between. Per the germline V gene, CDR1 is MDHEN and CDR2 is SYDVKM. The CDR3: CASTKLTGLYGYTF. In nucleotides, the CDR3 is TGTGCCAGCACCAAGTTGACTGGGCTCTATGGCTACACCTTC.

The gene calls are TRBV7-2 and TRBJ2-5, with 10 bases that match TRBD2. Germline values: CDR1 SGHTA, CDR2 FQGNSA. V was pared by 5 bases and J by 5 bases, with 8 bases of the junction left unmatched. This CDR3 has 15 residues. For the CDR3, the DNA is TGTGCCAGCAGCCCGACGAGCGGGGGGGCGGAGACCCAGTACTTC. Amino acid sequence: CASSPTSGGAETQYF.

The V and J genes are TRBV20-1 and TRBJ2-1; D unclear. The CDR3 totals 10 residues. Germline V gene lookup returns CDR1 DFQATT and CDR2 SNEGSKA (reference sequence). V was cut by 3 bases and J by 8 bases, with 5 bases left in between. CDR3: CSARADEQFF. Written as DNA, the CDR3 is TGCAGTGCTAGGGCCGATGAGCAGTTCTTC.

The chain carries TRBV20-1 and TRBJ2-1; D gene uncertain. Trimming removed 5 bases from V and 4 bases from J, with 6 bases in between. The CDR3 sequence is 11 residues long. Per the germline V gene, CDR1 is DFQATT and CDR2 is SNEGSKA (reference sequence). The CDR3 coding sequence is TGCAGTGCTGCCCAGTACAATGAGCAGTTCTTC. This translates into CSAAQYNEQFF.

The chain recombines TRBV11-3 with TRBJ1-1, with unresolved D. The CDR3 has 12 amino acids. Germline CDR1 is SGHNT and CDR2 is YENEEA. The V gene lost 4 bases and the J gene lost 8 bases, with 11 bases spanning the gap. CDR3 loop: CASSSQDVEAFF. Written as DNA, the CDR3 is TGTGCCAGCAGCTCCCAGGACGTGGAAGCTTTCTTT.

This clone appeared once. V usage is TRBV7-9 and J usage is TRBJ2-7; 9 nucleotides match TRBD1. This CDR3 has 16 residues. V trimming: 5 bases; J trimming: 6 bases; junction bases outside the gene matches: 14. Germline V CDR1 and CDR2: SEHNR, FQNEAQ (reference sequence). This CDR3 reads CASSPGSGQGRPEQYF. The DNA of the CDR3 is TGTGCCAGCAGCCCCGGCTCGGGACAGGGAAGGCCCGAGCAGTACTTC. Drawing the rest from reference TRBV7-9 and TRBJ2-7, the complete variable domain is DTGVSQNPRHKITKRGQNVTFRCDPISEHNRLYWYRQTLGQGPEFLTYFQNEAQLEKSRLLSDRFSAERPKGSFSTLEIQRTEQGDSAMYLCASSPGSGQGRPEQYFGPGTRLTVT.

The V and J genes are TRBV11-2 and TRBJ1-2; 7 bases map to TRBD1. The CDR3 sequence is 14 residues long. The trim removed 5 bases at V and 2 bases at J, leaving 5 bases unmatched. The germline gives CDR1 SGHAT, CDR2 FQNNGV. The CDR3 region is CASSQSGGNYGYTF. In DNA form, the CDR3 reads TGTGCCAGCAGCCAATCAGGGGGGAACTATGGCTACACCTTC.

CDR3 region: CASSPGTGETQYF. As DNA, the CDR3 is TGTGCCAGCAGTCCCGGGACGGGCGAGACCCAGTACTTC. This chain links TRBV12-3 or TRBV12-4 with TRBJ2-5; perhaps D is TRBD1 or TRBD2 (5 bases each). V lost 5 bases and J 5 bases, leaving 12 bases between the germline ends. The CDR3 is 13 residues long.

The table lists this clone with a few counts. This specimen includes other DNA sequences encoding the same CDR3. The chain employs TRBV11-2 and TRBJ2-7; maybe TRBD1 (5 bases). Trimming left V 2 bases short and J 4 bases short, with 6 bases between. This CDR3 contains 12 residues. Germline CDR1 and CDR2: SGHAT and FQNNGV. In DNA form, the CDR3 reads TGTGCCAGCAGCTTACAGGGTTACGAGCAGTACTTC. Translated: CASSLQGYEQYF.

Turning to this clone: The same CDR3 also results from other DNA sequences found in this sample. The CDR3 reads CASSPGQSSTDTQYF. The CDR3 DNA reads as TGCGCCAGCAGCCCGGGACAGTCTAGCACAGATACGCAGTATTTT. This rearrangement joins TRBV5-1 to TRBJ2-3, with 7 positions matching TRBD1. The CDR3 sequence is 15 residues long. The V gene end was trimmed by 4 bases and the J gene end by 0 bases; junction bases not matched to a gene: 5. From germline, CDR1 is SGHRS and CDR2 YFSETQ.

This clone was picked up a small number of times. The chain uses TRBV18 and TRBJ1-1; TRBD1 might be the D (5 bases). The V end was cut by 8 bases, the J end by 1 base, with 14 bases between. Germline CDR1 and CDR2: KGHSH and LQKENI. The CDR3 runs 14 residues. CDR3 in amino acids: CASGIQGPNTEAFF. DNA for the CDR3: TGTGCCAGCGGAATCCAGGGTCCGAACACTGAAGCTTTCTTT.

CDR3 in amino acids: CASSLRSYEQYF. For the CDR3, the DNA is TGTGCCAGCAGCTTGCGTTCCTACGAGCAGTACTTC. This rearrangement joins TRBV13 to TRBJ2-7; D gene unclear. The CDR3 has 12 amino acids. Germline V CDR1 and CDR2: PRHDT, FYEKMQ (reference sequence). The V and J ends lost 3 bases and 1 base respectively, with 4 bases between them.

The chain links TRBV2 to TRBJ2-5; 8 bases fit TRBD2. CDR3 length: 14 amino acids. Germline loops: CDR1 SNHLY, CDR2 FYNNEI. V lost 7 bases, J lost 1 base, and 5 bases stayed unmatched. CDR3 sequence (DNA): TGTGCCAGCAATAGCGGGGCGCTCCAAGAGACCCAGTACTTC. Protein sequence: CASNSGALQETQYF.

The chain has TRBV5-1 and TRBJ1-4; 7 bases fit TRBD1. With V trimmed by 0 bases and J by 3 bases, 5 bases remained unmatched. Germline-derived CDR1 and CDR2 are SGHRS and YFSETQ. The CDR3 totals 16 residues. CDR3 sequence reads: CASSLGQGVANEKLFF. The CDR3 DNA reads TGCGCCAGCAGCTTGGGACAGGGTGTCGCTAATGAAAAACTGTTTTTT.

The genes are TRBV2 and TRBJ2-7; the D gene could be TRBD1 or TRBD2 (6 bases each). The germline V and J ends were trimmed by 5 bases and 4 bases, with 15 bases remaining between them. The CDR3 loop spans 14 amino acids. The V gene's germline CDR1 is SNHLY and CDR2 FYNNEI. CDR3 loop: CASSMAEGGYEQYF. Written as DNA, the CDR3 is TGTGCCAGCAGTATGGCCGAGGGGGGATACGAGCAGTACTTC.

The chain links TRBV7-2 to TRBJ2-7; 8 bases fit TRBD1. The germline CDR1 and CDR2 sequences are SGHTA and FQGNSA. Losses at the gene ends were 3 bases for V and 2 bases for J; bases not matched to a gene: 3. The CDR3 loop spans 14 amino acids. CDR3 residues: CASSFGQGTYEQYF. CDR3 DNA: TGTGCCAGCAGCTTTGGACAGGGAACCTACGAGCAGTACTTC.

The chain recombines TRBV18 with TRBJ1-5, with 7 bases aligning to TRBD1. Trimming cost V 5 bases and J 3 bases; bases outside gene matches: 4. This CDR3 comprises 14 residues. The germline gives CDR1 KGHSH, CDR2 LQKENI. DNA of the CDR3: TGTGCCAGCTCAAGACAGGGAGACAATCAGCCCCAGCATTTT. Translation gives CASSRQGDNQPQHF.

This chain connects TRBV7-9 to TRBJ2-5; 11 bases agree with TRBD2. Germline trimming cut 5 bases from V and 5 bases from J; bases unmatched to any gene: 10. Germline V gene sequence: CDR1 SEHNR, CDR2 FQNEAQ (reference sequence). CDR3 length equals 16 residues. Here the CDR3 DNA reads TGTGCCAGCAGCAGTATAGCGGGAGGGCCTGTTGAGACCCAGTACTTC. Translating it yields CASSSIAGGPVETQYF.

CDR3: CASSPSAKETQYF. The DNA of the CDR3 is TGTGCCAGCAGCCCCTCGGCAAAAGAGACCCAGTACTTC. This chain links TRBV9 with TRBJ2-5; D uncertain. Germline V lookup: CDR1 SGDLS, CDR2 YYNGEE. This CDR3 contains 13 residues. Trimming removed 4 bases at V and 3 bases at J, with 10 bases between. Full variable domain (rest looked up from reference TRBV9 and TRBJ2-5): DSGVTQTPKHLITATGQRVTLRCSPRSGDLSVYWYQQSLDQGLQFLIQYYNGEERAKGNILERFSAQQFPDLHSELNLSSLELGDSALYFCASSPSAKETQYFGPGTRLLVL.

The rearrangement uses TRBV28 and TRBJ1-1; D is undetermined. Trimming cost V 2 bases and J 0 bases, with 7 bases left between them. Germline V gene data show CDR1 as MDHEN and CDR2 as SYDVKM. This CDR3 spans 14 amino acids. CDR3 nucleotide sequence: TGTGCCAGCAGTTTAGTCCCTTTGAACACTGAAGCTTTCTTT. Its translation is CASSLVPLNTEAFF.

This CDR3 reads CASSLVRGGYTF. The CDR3 bases are TGTGCCAGCAGCTTGGTACGTGGTGGCTACACCTTC. This rearrangement joins TRBV5-8 to TRBJ1-2, with D unresolved. Deletions cut 0 bases from V and 7 bases from J, with 7 bases between. Germline-derived CDR1 and CDR2 are SGHTS and YDEGEE. The CDR3 totals 12 residues.

The chain is built from TRBV6-1 and TRBJ2-5; 10 nucleotides line up with TRBD2. V gave up 2 bases and J gave up 5 bases; unmatched junction bases: 8. CDR1 is MNHNS, CDR2 SASEGT, per germline. The length of the CDR3 is 16 residues. The CDR3 nucleotides are TGTGCCAGCAGTGAAAGTCTAGCGGGAGTGGGCGAGACCCAGTACTTC. It yields the protein CASSESLAGVGETQYF.

The chain is built from TRBV30 and TRBJ2-2; 7 bases are a match to TRBD2. The length of the CDR3 is 15 residues. In germline, CDR1 is GTSNPN, CDR2 SVGIG (reference sequence). V trimming: 1 base; J trimming: 4 bases; junction bases outside the gene matches: 6. In nucleotides, the CDR3 is TGTGCCTGGAGTGATGGGCTAGCGGCCACCGGGGAGCTGTTTTTT. Its protein is CAWSDGLAATGELFF.

The chain joins TRBV4-1 to TRBJ2-5; 7 nucleotides agree with TRBD2. The germline V gene has CDR1 MGHRA and CDR2 YSYEKL. Trimming took 1 base from V and 2 from J; bases not matched to a gene: 1. CDR3 size: 14 residues. CDR3 coding DNA: TGCGCCAGCAGCCAAGCCGGGGGGCAAGAGACCCAGTACTTC. It is translated as CASSQAGGQETQYF.

The J gene is TRBJ1-2, the V gene TRBV27; the D gene is possibly TRBD1 (5 bases). V lost 8 bases to trimming and J lost 0 bases, with 13 bases between them. Germline-derived CDR1 and CDR2 are MNHEY and SMNVEV (reference sequence). The CDR3 loop spans 14 amino acids. This CDR3 is CASGTWGANYGYTF. CDR3 sequence (DNA): TGTGCCAGCGGGACCTGGGGGGCTAACTATGGCTACACCTTC.

The V and J genes are TRBV5-1 and TRBJ2-7, with D maybe TRBD2 (5 bases). The germline V gene has CDR1 SGHRS and CDR2 YFSETQ. This CDR3 is built from 12 residues. V lost 1 base and J lost 6, with 8 bases in between. CDR3 sequence (DNA): TGCGCCAGCAGCTTGCTAGAGGGCGAGCAGTACTTC. Amino acid sequence: CASSLLEGEQYF. Drawing the rest from reference TRBV5-1 and TRBJ2-7, the complete variable domain is KAGVTQTPRYLIKTRGQQVTLSCSPISGHRSVSWYQQTPGQGLQFLFEYFSETQRNKGNFPGRFSGRQFSNSRSEMNVSTLELGDSALYLCASSLLEGEQYFGPGTRLTVT.

The V and J genes are TRBV28 and TRBJ2-1; 10 bases map to TRBD2. This CDR3 comprises 16 residues. Germline-derived CDR1 and CDR2 are MDHEN and SYDVKM. V gave up 3 bases and J gave up 0 bases; unmatched junction bases: 2. CDR3 nucleotides: TGTGCCAGCAGTTTGGCTAGCGGGGGCTCCTACAATGAGCAGTTCTTC. It translates to CASSLASGGSYNEQFF.

The chain has TRBV11-2 and TRBJ2-2; weak D call: TRBD1 (5 bases). Germline V lookup: CDR1 SGHAT, CDR2 FQNNGV. This CDR3 is built from 15 residues. V was cut by 3 bases and J by 3 bases, with 11 bases left in between. In nucleotides, the CDR3 is TGTGCCAGCAGCTTGATGGGGCAATACACCGGGGAGCTGTTTTTT. Its translation is CASSLMGQYTGELFF.

DNA for the CDR3: TGTGCCAGCAGCTCTTTCCCGGGACGGTACCAAGAGACCCAGTACTTC. Translated, it gives CASSSFPGRYQETQYF. The chain is built from TRBV5-5 and TRBJ2-5; D might be TRBD1 or TRBD2, each matching 5 bases. Germline V gene sequence: CDR1 SGHKS, CDR2 YYEKEE (reference sequence). The CDR3 extends over 16 amino acids. With 3 bases removed from V and 0 bases from J, the gap between germline ends came to 15 bases.

The J gene is TRBJ2-1, the V gene TRBV11-2; 14 nucleotides line up with TRBD2. The germline V gene encodes CDR1 SGHAT and CDR2 FQNNGV. This CDR3 is 18 amino acids long. Losses at the gene ends were 1 base for V and 9 bases for J; bases not matched to a gene: 11. CDR3 residues: CASSLGAGTSGGRGEQFF. CDR3 DNA sequence: TGTGCCAGCAGCTTAGGGGCCGGGACTAGCGGGGGTCGGGGTGAGCAGTTCTTC.